This T cell receptor (beta chain) was sequenced in a study of blood T cells in healthy people across ages (dated by TCRdb to the mid-2010s). Turning to the overall study: In model experiments, roughly one uniquely barcoded TCR beta cDNA molecule per two T cells was captured by template switching. Using deep sequencing normalized with unique cDNA molecular identifiers, the study measured how TCR beta repertoire diversity changes with age. Four age groups were formed from the donors: young (average approximately 15 years), middle-aged (just under 40), aged (over 55) and long-lived (approximately 80). To avoid experimental bias, donors of different ages were randomly spread across the sequencing lanes. The study analyzed two additional independent replicas of 1 million unique cDNA reads from the same blood draw for two donors, one aged 18 to 29 and one aged 80 or older. Here is what the overall study found, with its caveats: Estimates of total diversity from one million sequenced T cells were regarded as lower bounds and underestimates. A strong correlation was found between observed TCR beta diversity and the percentage of naive T cells measured by flow cytometry. Compared with the aged group, more naive CD4+ T cells, fewer expanded clones and increased TCR diversity were shown by the long-lived group, suggesting age selection. Conclusive comparison of naive and antigen-experienced compartments was prevented by the profiling of bulk unsorted PBMCs. As age increased, observed TCR beta diversity per million T cells dropped in a roughly linear way, and a significant reduction was already evident by age 40. Donor CMV infection status was unknown, potentially confounding age-related changes in expanded clonotypes.

Donors were 40 or so systemically healthy Caucasian individuals from Russia aged roughly 6 to 90 years. Each donor gave around 9.5 milliliters of peripheral blood, collected into EDTA-treated Vacutainer tubes. Ficoll-Paque density-gradient centrifugation was used to isolate PBMCs, with at least 6.5 million per sample. Trizol reagent was used to extract total RNA from the PBMCs, yielding at least 5.5 micrograms per sample. For every donor, an aliquot of PBMCs went through flow cytometry to measure the percentages of naive CD45RAhigh/CD27high T cells. Regarding this clonotype: The antigen this receptor binds is unknown. Within one base of it there is no much larger clone, and no base qualities were kept.

Library preparation was by 5' RACE. Sequencing used an Illumina HiSeq 2500. A second PCR of about 6 to 12 cycles was run with a J-beta primer mix and a sample-barcoded 5' primer. A unique molecular identifier was introduced onto each TCR beta cDNA molecule by a template-switch 5' adaptor carrying 12 random nucleotides. Each sample yielded at least 3 million CDR3-containing paired-end reads. First-strand cDNA was synthesized from all RNA with the Mint cDNA synthesis kit, primed by a TRBC-specific oligonucleotide. All cDNA was treated with uracil-DNA glycosylase and then went through a first 18-cycle PCR with the universal primers M1SS and BC2_uni_R. In the authors' own workflow: Normalization of each sample was performed by random selection of 1 million high-quality reads, each carrying a distinct molecular identifier. Reads with shared molecular identifiers were discarded instead of being binned into consensus sequences. MiTCR, run with a Q25 quality threshold and the strictest error-elimination algorithm, handled CDR3 identification, clonotype clustering and error correction. Lower-bound total TCR beta diversity was estimated with a nonparametric unseen species model using Euler transformation. TCRdb applied fastp at Q25 and MiXCR to the public reads, then kept only in-frame beta chains. Merged by CDR3 protein, the rows form single entries marked with the most common genes and DNA. The V and J calls and clone size are TCRdb's, not the authors'. The sample table holds under 2,000,000 distinct CDR3 sequences, of which less than 50% were seen once. The top ten clonotypes cover 2.1% of the sample.

The origin of this receptor is a middle-aged woman in good health. Sequenced sample: blood.

The bases read TGTGCCAGCAGCCTCGGACTAGCGAGGGGATCGGATGAGACCCAGTACTTC. It translates to CASSLGLARGSDETQYF. The chain couples TRBV3-1 to TRBJ2-5, and 9 junction bases match TRBD2. From the cysteine up to the phenylalanine, the CDR3 has a length of 17 residues. The retained sequence is limited to the CDR3, 51 bases, with the frame set at the first base. CDR1 is given as LGHDT and CDR2 as YNNKEL, both from the germline V gene (reference sequence). Trimmed from V: 4 bases; trimmed from J: 5 bases; junction bases lacking a gene match: 14.